Presented here are 31 T cell receptor beta chains from one specimen sequenced in a study of cytomegalovirus exposure and HLA in healthy donors. The PCR employed 60 Vbeta primers together with 13 Jbeta primers. TCRdb's table, derived via immunoSEQ multiplex PCR, lists solely in-frame clones and lacks some. The sample lists roughly 100,000 clones, 60% to 70% seen once, with roughly 3% in the top ten. The sequenced material came from PBMCs. These TCRs come from a woman aged 45 to 65 in good health and CMV-seronegative.

This clone was seen more than once but under ten times. This chain uses TRBV25-1 with TRBJ1-5; 9 bases align to TRBD1. The CDR3 runs to 14 residues. V lost 11 bases, J lost 6 bases, and 11 bases stayed unmatched. Germline lookup yields CDR1 MGHDK and CDR2 SYGVNS. The CDR3 loop reads CAGADRGNGQPQHF. The CDR3 DNA follows: TGTGCCGGGGCCGACAGGGGGAACGGTCAGCCCCAGCATTTT. Drawing the rest from reference TRBV25-1 and TRBJ1-5, the complete variable domain is EADIYQTPRYLVIGTGKKITLECSQTMGHDKMYWYQQDPGMELHLIHYSYGVNSTEKGDLSSESTVSRIRTEHFPLTLESARPSHTSQYLCAGADRGNGQPQHFGDGTRLSIL.

The rearrangement joins TRBV5-1 to TRBJ2-5; 11 nucleotides line up with TRBD1. Germline loops: CDR1 SGHRS, CDR2 YFSETQ. The CDR3 length is 14 residues. The ends lost 4 bases at V and 4 bases at J; junction bases unmatched: 3. Written as DNA, the CDR3 is TGCGCCAGCAGCCGGGGACAGGGGGGAGAGACCCAGTACTTC. This codes for CASSRGQGGETQYF.

The gene calls are TRBV5-1 and TRBJ2-6; TRBD2 might be the D (5 bases). CDR1 and CDR2 (germline): SGHRS, YFSETQ. This CDR3 comprises 17 residues. V lost 1 base, J lost 0 bases, and 11 bases lay in between. The CDR3 nucleotides are TGCGCCAGCAGCTTGTCAATGGGAGACTCTGGGGCCAACGTCCTGACTTTC. This translates into CASSLSMGDSGANVLTF.

The chain links TRBV21-1 to TRBJ2-7; the table's D call of TRBD1 was not tested on the DNA. TRBV21-1 is assigned pseudogene status. The CDR3 is 15 residues long. The CDR3 sequence is CASSKEPGQDSEQYF. CDR3 in DNA: TGTGCCAGCAGCAAAGAGCCGGGACAGGATTCCGAGCAGTACTTC.

Only a few counts were recorded for this clone. The rearrangement links TRBV30 to TRBJ2-3, with D perhaps TRBD2 (5 bases). This CDR3 has 15 amino acids. Trimming took off 0 bases at V and 4 bases at J, with 14 bases between the two ends. CDR1 GTSNPN and CDR2 SVGIG come from the germline V gene (reference sequence). The CDR3 bases are TGTGCCTGGAGTGTACAACTCACTAGGGCAGATACGCAGTATTTT. Encoded protein: CAWSVQLTRADTQYF.

The sample holds a few counts of this clone. The V and J genes are TRBV19 and TRBJ2-5, with a tentative D call TRBD2 (7 bases). CDR3 length equals 15 residues. CDR1 is LNHDA and CDR2 is SQIVND in the germline V gene (reference sequence). V shed 4 bases and J shed 2 bases, with 14 bases lying between them. CDR3 loop: CASSNRGRGQETQYF. CDR3 sequence (DNA): TGTGCCAGTAGTAATCGGGGGCGGGGGCAAGAGACCCAGTACTTC.

V and J are TRBV19 and TRBJ2-4; TRBD2 might be the D (7 bases). CDR1 is LNHDA and CDR2 is SQIVND in the germline V gene (reference sequence). The V end was cut by 3 bases, the J end by 7 bases, with 13 bases between. The CDR3 spans 14 residues. CDR3 loop: CASSMGGAQNIQYF. The CDR3 bases are TGTGCCAGTAGTATGGGGGGGGCGCAGAACATTCAGTACTTC.

The chain recombines TRBV7-9 with TRBJ1-1; D is perhaps TRBD1 (6 bases). The germline CDR1 and CDR2 sequences are SEHNR and FQNEAQ (reference sequence). The CDR3 totals 14 residues. V was pared by 4 bases and J by 1 base, with 10 bases between. For the CDR3, the DNA is TGTGCCAGCAGCTCGAGAGGGGGGAACACTGAAGCTTTCTTT. Amino acids: CASSSRGGNTEAFF.

V usage is TRBV5-4 and J usage is TRBJ2-7, with 8 bases fitting TRBD1. The CDR3 is made up of 14 amino acids. The germline V gene has CDR1 SGHNT and CDR2 YYREEE (reference sequence). V was pared by 4 bases and J by 2 bases, with 5 bases of the junction left unmatched. DNA of the CDR3: TGTGCCAGCAGCCAGGACAGGGCCACCTACGAGCAGTACTTC. It specifies CASSQDRATYEQYF.

This clone has only a few counts. The rearrangement joins TRBV11-2 to TRBJ1-6; maybe TRBD1 (5 bases). With 3 bases removed from V and 5 bases from J, the gap between germline ends came to 17 bases. Germline values: CDR1 SGHAT, CDR2 FQNNGV. The CDR3 covers 17 residues. The CDR3 region is CASSLAGTWGDNSPLHF. The CDR3 DNA reads TGTGCCAGCAGCTTGGCGGGAACGTGGGGCGATAATTCACCCCTCCACTTT.

The genes are TRBV5-1 and TRBJ1-3; TRBD1 matches at 7 bases. This CDR3 has 15 amino acids. V was pared by 4 bases and J by 0 bases, with 4 bases of the junction left unmatched. Germline V CDR1 and CDR2: SGHRS, YFSETQ. CDR3 loop: CASSMDRYSGNTIYF. As DNA, the CDR3 is TGCGCCAGCAGCATGGACAGGTACTCTGGAAACACCATATATTTT.

The chain is built from TRBV16 and TRBJ2-1; 7 positions match TRBD2. V lost 4 bases and J lost 4; bases outside the gene matches: 16. The CDR3 runs 18 residues. Germline lookup yields CDR1 KGHSY and CDR2 FQNENV. DNA for the CDR3: TGTGCCAGCAGCCTAGCCTATTCCGGACTAGGAAAATACAATGAGCAGTTCTTC. Its translation is CASSLAYSGLGKYNEQFF.

This chain links TRBV4-1 with TRBJ1-5; D gene uncertain. Germline lookup yields CDR1 MGHRA and CDR2 YSYEKL. CDR3 size: 15 residues. The germline V and J ends were trimmed by 2 bases and 6 bases, with 14 bases remaining between them. The CDR3 loop is CASSQSSTAGQPQHF. In DNA form, the CDR3 reads TGCGCCAGCAGCCAATCATCAACGGCGGGTCAGCCCCAGCATTTT.

V gene TRBV2 combines with J gene TRBJ1-6; 7 bases match TRBD1. The germline V gene encodes CDR1 SNHLY and CDR2 FYNNEI. The length of the CDR3 is 15 residues. V was clipped by 4 bases and J by 6 bases; unmatched bases: 6. Here the CDR3 reads CASSVAGGSNSPLHF. The DNA of the CDR3 is TGTGCCAGCAGTGTGGCAGGGGGTAGTAATTCACCCCTCCACTTT.

This clone has just one count. The CDR3 here is CASSRQGSVVSYEQYF. In nucleotides, the CDR3 is TGTGCCAGCAGCCGACAAGGTTCGGTAGTATCCTACGAGCAGTACTTC. This chain joins TRBV7-6 and TRBJ2-7; D gene uncertain. Trimming pared 5 bases from V and 1 base from J, leaving 18 bases between. Per germline, CDR1 SGHVS and CDR2 FNYEAQ. This CDR3 comprises 16 residues.

The J gene is TRBJ1-2, the V gene TRBV19, with no clear D. This CDR3 has 16 residues. From germline, CDR1 is LNHDA and CDR2 SQIVND (reference sequence). V dropped 1 base and J dropped 3 bases, with 15 bases sitting between them. CDR3 protein: CASSIGLLRTDYGYTF. The CDR3, as DNA: TGTGCCAGTAGTATAGGTCTCCTCAGAACCGACTATGGCTACACCTTC.

This rearrangement joins TRBV15 to TRBJ1-1, with D hard to call. The CDR3 loop spans 13 amino acids. The V gene's germline CDR1 is LNHNV and CDR2 YYDKDF (reference sequence). V lost 5 bases and J 0 bases, leaving 7 bases between the germline ends. This CDR3 is CATSGPMNTEAFF. CDR3 in DNA: TGTGCCACCAGCGGCCCCATGAACACTGAAGCTTTCTTT.

The sample holds a few counts of this clone. The V and J genes are TRBV5-1 and TRBJ2-5; 9 positions agree with TRBD2. The CDR3 runs to 15 residues. With V trimmed by 0 bases and J by 2 bases, 2 bases remained unmatched. Germline CDR1 reads SGHRS; CDR2 reads YFSETQ. This CDR3 reads CASSLVTSGQETQYF. The CDR3 DNA reads as TGCGCCAGCAGCTTGGTCACTAGCGGGCAAGAGACCCAGTACTTC.

This clone was seen a single time. V is TRBV30 and J is TRBJ2-3; TRBD2 might be the D (6 bases). Germline-derived CDR1 and CDR2 are GTSNPN and SVGIG (reference sequence). V lost 3 bases and J 10 bases, leaving 11 bases between the germline ends. The CDR3 extends over 11 amino acids. The CDR3 bases are TGTGCCTGGAGGTATAGCGGTCCGCAGTATTTT. Its protein is CAWRYSGPQYF.

The rearrangement uses TRBV18 and TRBJ2-7; TRBD2 agrees at 7 bases. There are 15 residues in the CDR3. CDR1 KGHSH and CDR2 LQKENI come from the germline V gene. After removal of 1 base from V and 4 bases from J, the junction contained 7 bases not matched to a gene. The CDR3 region is CASSPLGGPGYEQYF. CDR3 nucleotide sequence: TGTGCCAGCTCACCACTGGGAGGGCCCGGGTACGAGCAGTACTTC.

The chain links TRBV28 to TRBJ1-1; tentatively, D is TRBD1 (5 bases). The germline gives CDR1 MDHEN, CDR2 SYDVKM. This CDR3 has 12 amino acids. Trimming pared 6 bases from V and 3 bases from J, leaving 8 bases between. In DNA, the CDR3 is TGTGCCAGCAGGTGGACACACACTGAAGCTTTCTTT. Protein sequence: CASRWTHTEAFF.

The chain recombines TRBV11-2 with TRBJ2-2; 8 bases fit TRBD1. Germline CDR1 is SGHAT and CDR2 is FQNNGV. The V gene end was trimmed by 6 bases and the J gene end by 0 bases; junction bases not matched to a gene: 3. The CDR3 has 15 amino acids. CDR3 in DNA: TGTGCCAGCAGATCGACAGGGGCGAACACCGGGGAGCTGTTTTTT. It encodes CASRSTGANTGELFF.

The CDR3 region is CASSFGGYNEQFF. In DNA, the CDR3 is TGTGCCAGCAGTTTTGGGGGGTACAATGAGCAGTTCTTC. V usage is TRBV27 and J usage is TRBJ2-1, with TRBD2 as a possible D gene (6 bases). V lost 3 bases and J lost 4, with 7 bases in between. Germline CDR1 MNHEY, CDR2 SMNVEV (reference sequence). The CDR3 totals 13 residues.

The V call is TRBV6-5, the J call TRBJ2-1; 10 bases agree with TRBD2. V gave up 2 bases and J gave up 9 bases; unmatched junction bases: 7. The germline V gene encodes CDR1 MNHEY and CDR2 SVGAGI. The CDR3 consists of 15 residues. CDR3 bases: TGTGCCAGCAGTTACGCTAGCGGGAGATTAGGTGAGCAGTTCTTC. It encodes CASSYASGRLGEQFF.

The chain recombines TRBV30 with TRBJ1-2; no reliable D call. CDR1 is GTSNPN and CDR2 is SVGIG in the germline V gene (reference sequence). The germline V and J ends were trimmed by 4 bases and 3 bases, with 12 bases remaining between them. The CDR3 consists of 13 residues. CDR3: CAWIGRVDYGYTF. CDR3 nucleotides: TGTGCCTGGATAGGGAGGGTCGACTATGGCTACACCTTC.

The CDR3 DNA is TGTGCCAGCAGTGAACATCGAACTAAGAGCTCCTACAATGAGCAGTTCTTC. Encoded protein: CASSEHRTKSSYNEQFF. The chain recombines TRBV2 with TRBJ2-1; D not resolved. The CDR3 has 17 amino acids. Trimming left V 2 bases short and J 0 bases short, with 14 bases between. Germline V gene sequence: CDR1 SNHLY, CDR2 FYNNEI.

This chain connects TRBV30 to TRBJ1-2; no firm D call. Germline CDR1 and CDR2: GTSNPN and SVGIG (reference sequence). This CDR3 has 13 residues. Deletions cut 0 bases from V and 4 bases from J, with 9 bases between. The CDR3 spells CAWSVEGVYGYTF. The CDR3 DNA is TGTGCCTGGAGTGTAGAGGGAGTCTATGGCTACACCTTC.

J is TRBJ2-1 and V is TRBV5-1; D possibly corresponds to TRBD2 (6 bases). Per the germline V gene, CDR1 is SGHRS and CDR2 is YFSETQ. This CDR3 spans 15 amino acids. V shed 2 bases and J shed 7 bases, with 16 bases lying between them. CDR3 loop: CASSFQVGSGNEQFF. CDR3 in DNA: TGCGCCAGCAGCTTTCAAGTCGGGAGTGGTAATGAGCAGTTCTTC.

This clone has a handful of counts. J is TRBJ2-7 and V is TRBV27, with TRBD2 identical over 9 bases. V lost 10 bases and J lost 2; bases outside the gene matches: 12. This CDR3 comprises 15 residues. The V gene's germline CDR1 is MNHEY and CDR2 SMNVEV (reference sequence). The CDR3 loop is CAIEGWREGTYEQYF. The CDR3, as DNA: TGTGCCATAGAGGGATGGCGGGAGGGGACCTACGAGCAGTACTTC.

The chain links TRBV7-8 to TRBJ2-3; the match to TRBD2 covers 8 bases. Germline assignment: CDR1 SGHVS and CDR2 FQNEAQ. V shed 1 base and J 4 bases; nucleotides not matched to a gene: 13. The CDR3 runs 18 residues. CDR3 region: CASSLVGGGGRPPDTQYF. The CDR3 coding sequence is TGTGCCAGCAGCTTAGTCGGCGGGGGCGGGAGGCCCCCAGATACGCAGTATTTT.

The chain links TRBV11-3 to TRBJ2-1, with 12 bases identical to TRBD2. The CDR3 covers 14 residues. The germline CDR1 and CDR2 sequences are SGHNT and YENEEA. The V gene end was trimmed by 8 bases and the J gene end by 9 bases; junction bases not matched to a gene: 8. The CDR3 protein is CASFGTSGLGEQFF. The DNA for the CDR3 is TGTGCCAGCTTCGGGACTAGCGGGTTGGGTGAGCAGTTCTTC.